Listed below are T cell receptor beta chains from one sample, sequenced in a study of T cell repertoires in cytomegalovirus infection. A single record per CDR3 protein comes from TCRdb applying MiXCR to the reads. Of some 440,000 distinct CDR3 sequences listed, 30% to 40% are singletons. Specimen: PBMCs. These receptors all come from a human donor in good health (CMV status not recorded). Some clones in this sample may be carry-over from other donors' samples. CDR3s include the opening cysteine and the closing phenylalanine or tryptophan. The D gene is left open where the match is weak. Part of the rows lack a size; the others show once, few, many or a class for expanded clones.

>TRBV7-8|TRBD1|few|TRBJ1-4
TGTGCCAGCAGCTTAGGGAGAGGGACAGGGGGAGAGAGAAAACTGTTTTTT
CASSLGRGTGGERKLFF
>TRBV7-8|TRBD2|-|TRBJ2-1
TGTGCCAGCAGCTTAGCGGGCCAGCGGGGGGGCCTTGAGCAGTTCTTC
CASSLAGQRGGLEQFF
>TRBV12-3/TRBV12-4|-|-|TRBJ1-3
TGTGCCAGCAACCCCGCCGGGGCAACCGGAAACACCATATATTTT
CASNPAGATGNTIYF
>TRBV29-1|-|-|TRBJ1-2
TGCAGCGTTGAAGCTCCCGGAAGGATCGGGGGCTACACCTTC
CSVEAPGRIGGYTF
>TRBV7-8|-|many|TRBJ1-1
TGTGCCAGCAGAGGGAACACTGAAGCTTTCTTT
CASRGNTEAFF
>TRBV25-1|-|once|TRBJ1-1
TGTGCCAGCAGCGACAAGAACACTGAAGCTTTCTTT
CASSDKNTEAFF
>TRBV19|TRBD2|few|TRBJ2-2
TGTGCCAGTAGTAGCGGACTAGCGGGGGCCACGAACACCGGGGAGCTGTTTTTT
CASSSGLAGATNTGELFF
>TRBV2|TRBD1|-|TRBJ2-3
TGTGCCAGCAGCCACGACAGGGTGGGTACGCAGTATTTT
CASSHDRVGTQYF
>TRBV12-3/TRBV12-4|TRBD1|-|TRBJ2-1
TGTGCCAGCCAAACGACAGGGGTTGGGAATGAGCAGTTCTTC
CASQTTGVGNEQFF
>TRBV6-1|TRBD2|-|TRBJ2-1
TGTGCCAGCAGTGGGACTAGCGGGGGGGCCTTATTCAGGAATGAGCAGTTCTTC
CASSGTSGGALFRNEQFF
>TRBV6-2/TRBV6-3|TRBD1|few|TRBJ1-1
TGTGCCAGCAGGTACAACAGGGGGGACACTGAAGCTTTCTTT
CASRYNRGDTEAFF
>TRBV11-2|-|few|TRBJ2-7
TGTGCCAGCAGCTTAAGGGGGGGGCTGGCCTACGAGCAGTACTTC
CASSLRGGLAYEQYF
>TRBV19|TRBD1|many|TRBJ1-2
TGTGCCAGTAGGGGGAACAGGGGTCGGCTTAACTATGGCTACACCTTC
CASRGNRGRLNYGYTF
>TRBV19|-|few|TRBJ1-5
TGTGCTTCTAGCGAGCAGCCCCAGCATTTT
CASSEQPQHF
>TRBV28|TRBD1|many|TRBJ1-6
TGTGCCAGCAGTCAGACAGGGGATAATTCACCCCTCCACTTT
CASSQTGDNSPLHF
>TRBV7-8|TRBD2|many|TRBJ2-7
TGTGCCAGCAGCTCCCTCGGGACTAGCGGGACCTACGAGCAGTACTTC
CASSSLGTSGTYEQYF
>TRBV12-3/TRBV12-4|-|few|TRBJ2-3
TGTGCCAGCAACCAAGGGGCGGATACGCAGTATTTT
CASNQGADTQYF
>TRBV11-2|-|-|TRBJ1-1
TGTGCCAGCAGCTTAGGCTGGTTGAACACTGAAGCTTTCTTT
CASSLGWLNTEAFF